A single sample is the source of the 27 T cell receptor beta chains below, sequenced in a study of blood T cell repertoires in COVID-19. The data were produced by immunoSEQ multiplex PCR, yet TCRdb's version contains in-frame clones alone and is incomplete. The table includes some 200,000 clones, approximately 84% detected once. Sequenced material: peripheral blood. The receptors stem from a young woman who had recovered from COVID-19.

The chain has TRBV5-1 and TRBJ2-7; 7 positions agree with TRBD2. The CDR3 is made up of 14 amino acids. From germline, CDR1 is SGHRS and CDR2 YFSETQ. V shed 2 bases, J shed 2 bases, and the junction held 4 bases outside the gene matches. The CDR3 spells CASSFRAGPYEQYF. CDR3 DNA sequence: TGCGCCAGCAGCTTCCGAGCGGGACCCTACGAGCAGTACTTC.

V is TRBV27 and J is TRBJ2-3, with a tentative D call TRBD2 (6 bases). The CDR3 consists of 17 residues. CDR1 is MNHEY, CDR2 SMNVEV, per germline (reference sequence). Trimming left V 8 bases short and J 1 base short, with 22 bases between. The DNA for the CDR3 is TGTGCCAGCCGCCCTTGGGCGGGGAGGTCGGGCACAGATACGCAGTATTTT. Encoded protein: CASRPWAGRSGTDTQYF.

The chain uses TRBV6-1 and TRBJ1-3, with D uncertain. CDR3 length: 15 amino acids. Trimming stripped 3 bases from V and 0 bases from J, with 9 bases between. Germline loops: CDR1 MNHNS, CDR2 SASEGT. CDR3: CASSEGSYSGNTIYF. The CDR3 DNA follows: TGTGCCAGCAGTGAGGGCTCATACTCTGGAAACACCATATATTTT.

The chain is built from TRBV6-5 and TRBJ2-5; 12 nucleotides line up with TRBD2. The germline CDR1 and CDR2 sequences are MNHEY and SVGAGI. The CDR3 consists of 15 residues. Trimming removed 5 bases from V and 7 bases from J; junction bases left unmatched: 8. DNA of the CDR3: TGTGCCAGCAGTCCCAGGACTAGCGGGGCCTCGACCCAGTACTTC. Encoded protein: CASSPRTSGASTQYF.

The chain couples TRBV6-5 to TRBJ1-5; 7 positions match TRBD1. Germline V gene data show CDR1 as MNHEY and CDR2 as SVGAGI. The ends lost 5 bases at V and 1 base at J; junction bases unmatched: 5. The CDR3 has 15 amino acids. CDR3 loop: CASSKQGSSNQPQHF. The CDR3 DNA is TGTGCCAGCAGTAAACAGGGGTCCAGCAATCAGCCCCAGCATTTT.

V is TRBV5-1 and J is TRBJ2-1, with D perhaps TRBD1 (5 bases). Looked up from germline, CDR1 is SGHRS and CDR2 is YFSETQ. The CDR3 is made up of 14 amino acids. V gave up 2 bases and J gave up 3 bases, with 9 bases separating them. In DNA form, the CDR3 reads TGCGCCAGCAGCTTCCAGGACAACTACAATGAGCAGTTCTTC. Translated: CASSFQDNYNEQFF.

The genes are TRBV5-1 and TRBJ1-4, with 9 bases aligning to TRBD1. Per the germline V gene, CDR1 is SGHRS and CDR2 is YFSETQ. The CDR3 is 14 amino acids. The V segment lost 2 bases and the J segment 5 bases; nucleotides outside the gene matches: 1. This chain's CDR3 is CASSFGQGNEKLFF. The CDR3 DNA follows: TGCGCCAGCAGCTTCGGACAGGGGAATGAAAAACTGTTTTTT.

The V call is TRBV19, the J call TRBJ1-5, with D tentatively TRBD1 (6 bases). V was trimmed by 6 bases and J by 5 bases, leaving 14 bases between them. The CDR3 loop spans 14 amino acids. Germline CDR1 LNHDA, CDR2 SQIVND (reference sequence). The CDR3 DNA sequence: TGTGCCAGTAGCATTCAGGGGTTTGATCAGCCCCAGCATTTT. This translates into CASSIQGFDQPQHF.

The genes are TRBV30 and TRBJ2-7, with 8 bases fitting TRBD1. The CDR3 covers 14 residues. V was pared by 2 bases and J by 0 bases, with 3 bases of the junction left unmatched. Germline CDR1 is GTSNPN and CDR2 is SVGIG (reference sequence). The CDR3 region is CAWSFTGGSYEQYF. The CDR3 DNA follows: TGTGCCTGGAGTTTCACAGGGGGCTCCTACGAGCAGTACTTC.

The chain joins TRBV28 to TRBJ2-5; TRBD2 matches 7 bases. CDR1 and CDR2 (germline): MDHEN, SYDVKM. Unmatched junction bases numbered 13, after V lost 4 bases and J lost 5 bases. The CDR3 has 16 residues. The CDR3 region is CASSSPWGGRDETQYF. The CDR3, as DNA: TGTGCCAGCAGTTCCCCATGGGGGGGGAGAGATGAGACCCAGTACTTC. Based on the CDR3 plus reference TRBV28 and TRBJ2-5, the full variable domain is DVKVTQSSRYLVKRTGEKVFLECVQDMDHENMFWYRQDPGLGLRLIYFSYDVKMKEKGDIPEGYSVSREKKERFSLILESASTNQTSMYLCASSSPWGGRDETQYFGPGTRLLVL.

This chain connects TRBV27 to TRBJ1-1; weak D call: TRBD1 (6 bases). Trimming pared 4 bases from V and 1 base from J, leaving 13 bases between. This CDR3 region has 15 residues. Germline CDR1 and CDR2: MNHEY and SMNVEV (reference sequence). CDR3 residues: CASSYLGAENTEAFF. Here the CDR3 DNA reads TGTGCCAGCAGTTACCTGGGGGCCGAGAACACTGAAGCTTTCTTT.

This rearrangement joins TRBV28 to TRBJ1-1, with D uncertain. There are 13 residues in the CDR3. Between the trimmed V and J ends, which lost 5 bases and 1 base, there was a span of 8 bases. Germline V gives CDR1 MDHEN, CDR2 SYDVKM. In nucleotides, the CDR3 is TGTGCCAGCAGTCAGAGCGGGAACACTGAAGCTTTCTTT. It codes for CASSQSGNTEAFF.

The chain recombines TRBV21-1 with TRBJ1-5; TRBD1 is the table's D call, not checked against the DNA. TRBV21-1 counts as a pseudogene. This CDR3 spans 16 amino acids. CDR3 coding DNA: TGTGCCAGCAGCAAAGGGGTGGACAGTCCCGGGGAGCCCCAGCATTTT. It codes for CASSKGVDSPGEPQHF.

The chain links TRBV30 to TRBJ2-5; D uncertain. This CDR3 is 11 amino acids long. Trimming took off 0 bases at V and 5 bases at J, with 4 bases between the two ends. Per the germline V gene, CDR1 is GTSNPN and CDR2 is SVGIG (reference sequence). CDR3 sequence: CAWSVGETQYF. The CDR3 DNA reads as TGTGCCTGGAGTGTGGGCGAGACCCAGTACTTC.

This chain joins TRBV28 and TRBJ2-7; 11 bases line up with TRBD2. CDR3 length: 15 residues. Germline V gives CDR1 MDHEN, CDR2 SYDVKM. V dropped 4 bases and J dropped 4; count of bases not matched to a gene: 6. CDR3 sequence reads: CASSYSGRAAYEQYF. The CDR3 bases are TGTGCCAGCAGTTATAGCGGGAGGGCCGCTTACGAGCAGTACTTC. The entire variable domain, with the rest obtained from reference TRBV28 and TRBJ2-7, is as follows: DVKVTQSSRYLVKRTGEKVFLECVQDMDHENMFWYRQDPGLGLRLIYFSYDVKMKEKGDIPEGYSVSREKKERFSLILESASTNQTSMYLCASSYSGRAAYEQYFGPGTRLTVT.

This clone was seen a handful of times. The V call is TRBV19, the J call TRBJ2-3; 10 nucleotides align to TRBD2. The CDR3 has 14 residues. The germline V gene has CDR1 LNHDA and CDR2 SQIVND (reference sequence). Germline trimming cut 6 bases from V and 6 bases from J; bases unmatched to any gene: 6. The CDR3 reads CASSILAGYDTQYF. The CDR3 bases are TGTGCCAGTAGCATACTAGCGGGATATGATACGCAGTATTTT.

V is TRBV30 and J is TRBJ2-2, with D tentatively TRBD2 (6 bases). V was trimmed by 1 base and J by 0 bases, leaving 15 bases between them. Germline CDR1 and CDR2: GTSNPN and SVGIG (reference sequence). The CDR3 has 17 residues. For the CDR3, the DNA is TGTGCCTGGAGTGATTTGGGTAGCGGAGCGAACACCGGGGAGCTGTTTTTT. Encoded protein: CAWSDLGSGANTGELFF.

In this sample, this clone turned up a few times. V gene TRBV28 combines with J gene TRBJ2-7; 8 positions agree with TRBD1. From germline, CDR1 is MDHEN and CDR2 SYDVKM. The CDR3 has 13 residues. Trimming cost V 9 bases and J 5 bases; bases outside gene matches: 9. The CDR3 nucleotides read TGTGCCAGTAACCCGGGACAGGCCCACGAGCAGTACTTC. Its translation: CASNPGQAHEQYF.

The chain combines TRBV9 with TRBJ2-7; 9 bases are shared with TRBD1. From germline, CDR1 is SGDLS and CDR2 YYNGEE. The CDR3 totals 14 residues. V trimming: 4 bases; J trimming: 2 bases; junction bases outside the gene matches: 4. The CDR3 DNA is TGTGCCAGCAGCTCGGGACAGGGCCCCTACGAGCAGTACTTC. It yields the protein CASSSGQGPYEQYF.

To note about this clone: Additional DNA sequences in this sample encode the identical CDR3. The chain joins TRBV27 to TRBJ2-7, with D unresolved. Trimming left V 4 bases short and J 1 base short, with 2 bases between. Looked up from germline, CDR1 is MNHEY and CDR2 is SMNVEV (reference sequence). The CDR3 runs to 11 residues. The CDR3 sequence: CASSSSYEQYF. The CDR3, as DNA: TGTGCCAGCAGTTCATCCTACGAGCAGTACTTC.

V usage is TRBV6-5 and J usage is TRBJ2-1, with 9 bases aligning to TRBD2. The CDR3 covers 14 residues. V was clipped by 6 bases and J by 3 bases; unmatched bases: 3. Germline V gene data show CDR1 as MNHEY and CDR2 as SVGAGI. The CDR3 DNA reads TGTGCCAGCAGCCTAGCGGGGAACTACAATGAGCAGTTCTTC. It translates to CASSLAGNYNEQFF.

This chain connects TRBV13 to TRBJ2-7; 10 positions agree with TRBD1. CDR1 and CDR2 from the germline V gene are PRHDT and FYEKMQ (reference sequence). V dropped 5 bases and J dropped 4; count of bases not matched to a gene: 11. The CDR3 consists of 16 residues. CDR3 DNA: TGTGCCAGCAGCCCACGACAGGGGGCCGCGGAATACGAGCAGTACTTC. As protein: CASSPRQGAAEYEQYF.

The chain recombines TRBV6-5 with TRBJ1-1; the D is unclear. Deletions cut 8 bases from V and 0 bases from J, with 13 bases between. In germline, CDR1 is MNHEY, CDR2 SVGAGI. The CDR3 sequence is 14 residues long. CDR3 nucleotide sequence: TGTGCCAGCCTCGAGTATGGTCTGAACACTGAAGCTTTCTTT. Its translation is CASLEYGLNTEAFF.

The chain carries TRBV6-4 and TRBJ2-3, with 10 bases identical to TRBD2. The CDR3 has 15 amino acids. From germline, CDR1 is MRHNA and CDR2 SNTAGT. V gave up 4 bases and J gave up 6 bases; unmatched junction bases: 7. The CDR3 protein is CASSVSSGSQDTQYF. In DNA form, the CDR3 reads TGTGCCAGCAGTGTATCTAGCGGGAGTCAGGATACGCAGTATTTT.

The J gene is TRBJ2-3, the V gene TRBV5-1, with TRBD2 as a possible D gene (5 bases). The length of the CDR3 is 15 residues. With 4 bases removed from V and 3 bases from J, the gap between germline ends came to 15 bases. In germline, CDR1 is SGHRS, CDR2 YFSETQ. CDR3: CASSLTRPTTDTQYF. CDR3 sequence (DNA): TGCGCCAGCAGCCTAACTAGGCCTACTACAGATACGCAGTATTTT.

The chain joins TRBV2 to TRBJ2-5; tentative D call: TRBD1 (6 bases). V lost 2 bases and J lost 2, with 18 bases in between. Germline-derived CDR1 and CDR2 are SNHLY and FYNNEI. The CDR3 has 17 amino acids. CDR3 bases: TGTGCCAGCAGTGAATGGGGGCAAGCGCCTAATCAAGAGACCCAGTACTTC. Protein product: CASSEWGQAPNQETQYF.

The rearrangement uses TRBV19 and TRBJ2-7; a possible D gene is TRBD2 (6 bases). Trimming cost V 5 bases and J 6 bases, with 11 bases left between them. This CDR3 is 12 amino acids long. Germline CDR1 and CDR2: LNHDA and SQIVND (reference sequence). CDR3 loop: CASSLGTSEQYF. CDR3 sequence (DNA): TGTGCCAGTAGTCTGGGGACTTCCGAGCAGTACTTC.